The 24 T cell receptor beta chains presented below share a single source sample, sequenced in a study of blood T cell repertoires in COVID-19. TCRdb keeps only in-frame clones here, not all; method: immunoSEQ multiplex PCR. Of roughly 66,000 clones listed, approximately 80% are singletons. Sequencing used peripheral blood. These receptor sequences come from a man in his fifties or sixties with acute or convalescent COVID-19.

The gene calls are TRBV7-2 and TRBJ1-2, with D possibly matching TRBD1 (6 bases). V lost 5 bases and J lost 7, with 14 bases in between. Germline V gives CDR1 SGHTA, CDR2 FQGNSA. The CDR3 sequence is 13 residues long. CDR3 coding DNA: TGTGCCAGCAGCACCACAGGGAGTCCTGGCTACACCTTC. Residues: CASSTTGSPGYTF.

CDR3 nucleotide sequence: TGTGCCTGGAGTGACAAACAGGGGGCACGTCGTACGCAGTATTTT. Residues: CAWSDKQGARRTQYF. This chain joins TRBV30 and TRBJ2-3; 9 nucleotides align to TRBD1. CDR1 GTSNPN and CDR2 SVGIG come from the germline V gene (reference sequence). The junction had 10 bases not matched to a gene; V was cut back by 1 base and J by 8 bases. The CDR3 consists of 15 residues.

This clone was picked up a small number of times. This chain uses TRBV6-2 or TRBV6-3 with TRBJ2-5, with 7 nucleotides matching TRBD1. V lost 6 bases to trimming and J lost 5 bases; unmatched junction nucleotides: 15. Germline-derived CDR1 and CDR2 are MNHEY and SVGEGT. This CDR3 has 16 amino acids. CDR3 sequence reads: CASSHPIRQGGETQYF. The DNA for the CDR3 is TGTGCCAGCAGCCACCCTATAAGACAGGGCGGTGAGACCCAGTACTTC.

The chain carries TRBV11-3 and TRBJ2-5; D perhaps matches TRBD1 (6 bases). Trimming shortened V by 2 bases and J by 1 base, and 8 bases separated the two germline ends. Looked up from germline, CDR1 is SGHNT and CDR2 is YENEEA. The CDR3 runs 14 residues. The CDR3 is CASSLTGSQETQYF. The CDR3 DNA sequence: TGTGCCAGCAGCTTAACAGGGAGCCAAGAGACCCAGTACTTC.

The V gene is TRBV5-1, the J gene TRBJ2-7; 9 bases map to TRBD1. J was trimmed by 6 bases and V by 3 bases; bases with no gene match: 10. The CDR3 is 15 amino acids. Germline V gene lookup returns CDR1 SGHRS and CDR2 YFSETQ. This CDR3 reads CASSSLRGQGGEQYF. In DNA, the CDR3 is TGCGCCAGCAGCTCCCTGCGGGGACAGGGAGGCGAGCAGTACTTC.

CDR3 nucleotides: TGTGCCACCAGGAACACAGGGGTTAGTGGAAACACCATATATTTT. It encodes CATRNTGVSGNTIYF. This chain uses TRBV15 with TRBJ1-3; the match to TRBD1 covers 7 bases. Trimming at V came to 6 bases and at J to 3 bases, leaving 8 bases not matched to a gene. The germline gives CDR1 LNHNV, CDR2 YYDKDF (reference sequence). CDR3 length equals 15 residues.

As regards this clone: The sample contains more than one DNA sequence encoding this CDR3. The chain has TRBV2 and TRBJ1-2; 9 bases are a match to TRBD1. Germline V lookup: CDR1 SNHLY, CDR2 FYNNEI. J lost 6 bases, V lost 3 bases, and 2 bases had no gene match. The CDR3 has 13 amino acids. The CDR3 bases are TGTGCCAGCAGTGACGGGACAGGGCATGGCTACACCTTC. Its protein product is CASSDGTGHGYTF.

The chain uses TRBV11-2 and TRBJ2-2; D is perhaps TRBD2 (7 bases). V gave up 5 bases and J gave up 0 bases, with 13 bases separating them. The V gene's germline CDR1 is SGHAT and CDR2 FQNNGV. This CDR3 region has 16 residues. CDR3 DNA sequence: TGTGCCAGCAGCCCTCTCGGGGGGCCGAACACCGGGGAGCTGTTTTTT. This codes for CASSPLGGPNTGELFF.

For this clone: Other DNA sequences in the sample encode the same CDR3. The chain carries TRBV19 and TRBJ1-4, with D tentatively TRBD1 (6 bases). In germline, CDR1 is LNHDA, CDR2 SQIVND (reference sequence). CDR3 length: 12 residues. The V end was cut by 6 bases, the J end by 5 bases, with 7 bases between. The CDR3 DNA reads as TGTGCCAGTAGGACAGGCAATGAAAAACTGTTTTTT. Amino acid sequence: CASRTGNEKLFF.

This clone was counted a single time. J is TRBJ2-6 and V is TRBV30; perhaps TRBD1 as D (5 bases). The CDR3 loop spans 15 amino acids. The ends were cut back, 1 base at V and 2 bases at J, with 9 bases in the middle. Germline values: CDR1 GTSNPN, CDR2 SVGIG (reference sequence). CDR3 in amino acids: CAWSGDSPGANVLTF. The CDR3 region has the DNA TGTGCCTGGAGTGGCGACAGCCCTGGGGCCAACGTCCTGACTTTC.

V and J are TRBV2 and TRBJ2-3, with 11 bases aligning to TRBD2. Germline V gene lookup returns CDR1 SNHLY and CDR2 FYNNEI. The CDR3 loop spans 15 amino acids. V lost 4 bases to trimming and J lost 2 bases; unmatched junction nucleotides: 2. CDR3 nucleotide sequence: TGTGCCAGCAGTGGACTAGCGGGGCCCACAGATACGCAGTATTTT. This encodes CASSGLAGPTDTQYF.

The V call is TRBV3-1 (or the pseudogene TRBV3-2), the J call TRBJ1-1, with D perhaps matching TRBD1 (5 bases). The germline V and J ends were trimmed by 4 bases and 1 base, with 10 bases remaining between them. The CDR3 loop spans 14 amino acids. The germline V gene has CDR1 LGHDT and CDR2 YNNKEL (reference sequence). CDR3: CASSLTASNTEAFF. Here the CDR3 DNA reads TGTGCCAGCAGCCTGACAGCCTCGAACACTGAAGCTTTCTTT.

The rearrangement joins TRBV3-1 (or the pseudogene TRBV3-2) to TRBJ1-2; D gene ambiguous. This CDR3 comprises 13 residues. In germline, CDR1 is LGHDT, CDR2 YNNKEL (reference sequence). Between the trimmed V and J ends, which lost 4 bases and 2 bases, there was a span of 8 bases. CDR3 residues: CASSPRPNYGYTF. The CDR3 nucleotides are TGTGCCAGCAGCCCCCGTCCGAACTATGGCTACACCTTC.

This clone was seen a single time. The genes are TRBV7-9 and TRBJ1-1; D is undetermined. The CDR3 runs to 15 residues. Germline CDR1 and CDR2: SEHNR and FQNEAQ (reference sequence). Trimming left V 5 bases short and J 0 bases short, with 13 bases between. For the CDR3, the DNA is TGTGCCAGCAGCCGTTTGCGGCAGCTGAACACTGAAGCTTTCTTT. Protein: CASSRLRQLNTEAFF.

J is TRBJ2-3 and V is TRBV27; maybe TRBD2 (6 bases). The CDR3 consists of 13 residues. V was clipped by 5 bases and J by 4 bases, with 10 bases between them. Germline-derived CDR1 and CDR2 are MNHEY and SMNVEV (reference sequence). CDR3: CASSHGTPDTQYF. CDR3 DNA: TGTGCCAGCAGTCACGGGACTCCAGATACGCAGTATTTT.

The chain combines TRBV7-2 with TRBJ1-1; possible D gene TRBD1, 5 bases. Germline CDR1 reads SGHTA; CDR2 reads FQGNSA. V shed 7 bases and J shed 0 bases, with 9 bases lying between them. This CDR3 has 13 residues. CDR3 sequence: CASKGFMNTEAFF. CDR3 nucleotides: TGTGCCAGCAAGGGGTTCATGAACACTGAAGCTTTCTTT.

The chain is built from TRBV2 and TRBJ1-1; 9 bases agree with TRBD1. The CDR3 runs 14 residues. Germline CDR1 and CDR2: SNHLY and FYNNEI. J lost 6 bases, V lost 6 bases, and 8 bases had no gene match. Written as DNA, the CDR3 is TGTGCCAGCAGGGGGGACAGGGATTTGGCTGAAGCTTTCTTT. This codes for CASRGDRDLAEAFF.

V and J are TRBV4-1 and TRBJ1-6; D not resolved. This CDR3 comprises 18 residues. Germline assignment: CDR1 MGHRA and CDR2 YSYEKL. V lost 1 base and J 0 bases, leaving 13 bases between the germline ends. The chain's CDR3 is CASSQVLILSSYNSPLHF. The CDR3 DNA follows: TGCGCCAGCAGCCAAGTGCTGATCCTGAGCTCCTATAATTCACCCCTCCACTTT.

This clone was seen only a few times. The rearrangement uses TRBV5-4 and TRBJ2-1, with TRBD2 matching over 15 bases. V gave up 3 bases and J gave up 0 bases; unmatched junction bases: 10. CDR3 size: 20 residues. Germline-derived CDR1 and CDR2 are SGHNT and YYREEE (reference sequence). CDR3 bases: TGTGCCAGCAGCTCGCCCGGGACTAGCGGGGGGTTAGCCTCCTACAATGAGCAGTTCTTC. Its protein product is CASSSPGTSGGLASYNEQFF.

A note on this clone: The junction and the germline gene differ at one end; a read error may be behind it. V usage is TRBV11-3 and J usage is TRBJ2-3; 8 bases agree with TRBD1. Germline V lookup: CDR1 SGHNT, CDR2 YENEEA. The CDR3 covers 18 residues. The CDR3 region has the DNA TGTGCCAGCAGCGTAGAGGCCCCTAGGGACAGGAGCACAGATACGCAGTATTTT. Amino acid sequence: CASSVEAPRDRSTDTQYF.

This clone showed up just once. The same CDR3 is also encoded by other DNA sequences in this sample. This chain links TRBV5-1 with TRBJ1-1; possible D gene TRBD1, 5 bases. Germline CDR1 and CDR2: SGHRS and YFSETQ. V lost 0 bases, J lost 0 bases, and 9 bases lay in between. This CDR3 has 15 amino acids. CDR3 DNA sequence: TGCGCCAGCAGCTTGGGCGGGACCATGAACACTGAAGCTTTCTTT. Translating gives CASSLGGTMNTEAFF. The full variable domain, its missing parts supplied by reference TRBV5-1 and TRBJ1-1, is KAGVTQTPRYLIKTRGQQVTLSCSPISGHRSVSWYQQTPGQGLQFLFEYFSETQRNKGNFPGRFSGRQFSNSRSEMNVSTLELGDSALYLCASSLGGTMNTEAFFGQGTRLTVV.

This chain uses TRBV10-3 with TRBJ2-3, with D possibly TRBD1 on 5 matching bases. V dropped 10 bases and J dropped 0 bases, with 11 bases sitting between them. The CDR3 length is 13 residues. Germline values: CDR1 ENHRY, CDR2 SYGVKD. In DNA form, the CDR3 reads TGTGCCACCCGACAGTCTAGCACAGATACGCAGTATTTT. Protein: CATRQSSTDTQYF.

The gene calls are TRBV2 and TRBJ2-1, with 12 positions matching TRBD2. CDR3 length: 15 residues. CDR1 is SNHLY and CDR2 is FYNNEI in the germline V gene. V was pared by 4 bases and J by 8 bases, with 6 bases of the junction left unmatched. The CDR3 DNA is TGTGCCAGCAGTGCAGGACTAGCGGGGATCGATGAGCAGTTCTTC. It yields the protein CASSAGLAGIDEQFF. Variable domain in full (rest from reference TRBV2 and TRBJ2-1): EPEVTQTPSHQVTQMGQEVILRCVPISNHLYFYWYRQILGQKVEFLVSFYNNEISEKSEIFDDQFSVERPDGSNFTLKIRSTKLEDSAMYFCASSAGLAGIDEQFFGPGTRLTVL.

This clone was seen only a few times. The V call is TRBV28, the J call TRBJ1-2; 10 bases fit TRBD1. The CDR3 loop spans 15 amino acids. Germline V gene sequence: CDR1 MDHEN, CDR2 SYDVKM. Trimming cost V 6 bases and J 4 bases; bases outside gene matches: 8. CDR3 nucleotides: TGTGCCAGCAGGCGCGGGACAGGGGTTTCCTATGGCTACACCTTC. This codes for CASRRGTGVSYGYTF.